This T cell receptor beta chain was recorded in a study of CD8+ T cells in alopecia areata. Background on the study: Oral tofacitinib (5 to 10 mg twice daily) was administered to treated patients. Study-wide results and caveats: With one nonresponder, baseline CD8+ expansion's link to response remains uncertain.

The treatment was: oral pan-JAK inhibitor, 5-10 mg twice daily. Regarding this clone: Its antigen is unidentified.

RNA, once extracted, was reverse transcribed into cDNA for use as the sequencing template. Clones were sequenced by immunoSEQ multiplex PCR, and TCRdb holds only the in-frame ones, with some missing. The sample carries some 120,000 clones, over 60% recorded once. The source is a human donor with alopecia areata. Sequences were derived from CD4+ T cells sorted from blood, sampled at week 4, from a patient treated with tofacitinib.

Here the CDR3 reads CSVEKGRFYGYTF. The CDR3 bases are TGCAGCGTTGAAAAGGGACGGTTCTATGGCTACACCTTC. This chain joins TRBV29-1 and TRBJ1-2, with D tentatively TRBD1 (5 bases). CDR3 size: 13 residues. Trimming removed 2 bases at V and 4 bases at J, with 11 bases between. Germline lookup yields CDR1 SQVTM and CDR2 ANQGSEA.